This T cell receptor beta chain comes out of a study of control samples from healthy donors and cancer patients (dated by TCRdb to about 2020). V is pared back by 8 bases and J by 0 bases, with 14 bases lying between the germline termini. The CDR3 numbers 15 residues from cysteine through phenylalanine. Only the CDR3 DNA is retained, 45 bases long and in frame from the first base. From the germline V gene, CDR1 is SNHLY and CDR2 is FYNNEI. With regard to this clone: No antigen is known for it. No quality values exist for individual bases; no much larger clone is one base distant.

The library was prepared using the immunoSEQ multiplex PCR assay. TCRdb took this table from immuneACCESS and kept in-frame rearrangements with V and J called. Such tables lack part of the clones; where checked against another copy, unresolved V genes explain under half of the gap, and the rest is unexplained. In this sample the table shows approximately 20,000 clones, roughly 84% of which occur a single time. The ten largest make up roughly 25% of the sample. The sequence links TRBV2 to TRBJ1-5; D gene: possibly TRBD1, on 6 matching bases. The sequencing input was PBMCs. The sequence derives from a man aged 60-69 years with colorectal cancer. CDR3 loop: CASQQGTISNQPQHF. Read as DNA, the sequence is TGTGCCAGCCAACAGGGAACGATTAGCAATCAGCCCCAGCATTTT.